Below, 9 T cell receptor beta chains from the same sample are listed, as sequenced in a study of regulatory T cells in long-lasting Graves disease. Construction of the TCR beta libraries employed iRepertoire HTBI primers in conjunction with Arm-PCR of CDR3 regions. TCRdb independently ran MiXCR on the multiplex PCR reads; one entry per CDR3 protein. The repertoire consists of roughly 380,000 distinct CDR3 sequences, with 16% occurring once and the leading ten covering just under 30%. The time point was: newly diagnosed GD, antithyroid drugs for less than 3 months. PBMCs were the source of the RNA used for TCR sequencing. These same records also appear under a second study, on T cells in Graves' hyperthyroidism and ophthalmopathy.

Sequencing used peripheral blood mononuclear cells (PBMCs), obtained at new diagnosis, from a patient treated with antithyroid drugs. These receptors were taken from a man in his forties with Graves disease.

This clonotype has just a few counts. This chain joins TRBV11-2 and TRBJ1-6; 7 bases map to TRBD1. This CDR3 has 18 residues. V lost 2 bases to trimming and J lost 6 bases; unmatched junction nucleotides: 13. Germline loops: CDR1 SGHAT, CDR2 FQNNGV. In nucleotides, the CDR3 is TGTGCCAGCAGCTTAACCATCCCACAGGGGACACTTAATTCACCCCTCCACTTT. As protein: CASSLTIPQGTLNSPLHF.

Details on this clonotype: One base away lies a much larger clone, so this may be a sequencing read error. CDR3 amino acids: CASSRRRGDTEAFF. CDR3 sequence (DNA): TGTGCCAGCAGCCGAAGAAGGGGCGACACTGAAGCTTTCTTT. The chain combines TRBV12-3 or TRBV12-4 with TRBJ1-1; D is perhaps TRBD1 (5 bases). The CDR3 is made up of 14 amino acids. V lost 6 bases to trimming and J lost 3 bases, with 14 bases between them.

At least ten counts were recorded for this clonotype. The chain uses TRBV24-1 and TRBJ1-5; D possibly corresponds to TRBD1 (6 bases). In germline, CDR1 is KGHDR, CDR2 SFDVKD. The CDR3 is made up of 18 amino acids. The V end lost 4 bases, the J end lost 0 bases, and 18 bases lay between the germline ends. In DNA, the CDR3 is TGTGCCACCAGTGAGTCGATAGAGTGGACAGATAGCAATCAGCCCCAGCATTTT. It translates to CATSESIEWTDSNQPQHF.

This clonotype was picked up many times. The chain has TRBV11-3 and TRBJ1-1, with 12 bases that match TRBD1. Trimming took 6 bases from V and 6 from J; bases not matched to a gene: 11. The germline V gene encodes CDR1 SGHNT and CDR2 YENEEA. The CDR3 is 16 amino acids. The CDR3: CASSSGQGAGAAEAFF. The CDR3 coding sequence is TGTGCCAGCAGTTCGGGACAGGGGGCGGGTGCGGCTGAAGCTTTCTTT.

The chain carries TRBV7-2 and TRBJ2-2; D is ambiguous. The CDR3 loop spans 17 amino acids. Trimming removed 5 bases from V and 5 bases from J, with 21 bases in between. Germline V lookup: CDR1 SGHTA, CDR2 FQGNSA. Here the CDR3 DNA reads TGTGCCAGCAGCCCACAAAAGTACGGACCGTCAACCGGGGAGCTGTTTTTT. Translated: CASSPQKYGPSTGELFF.

The DNA for the CDR3 is TGTGCCAGCAGTCGCGCAGGAAACTATGGCTACACCTTC. Amino acid sequence: CASSRAGNYGYTF. The chain carries TRBV27 and TRBJ1-2; no firm D call. CDR3 size: 13 residues. The V end was cut by 5 bases, the J end by 2 bases, with 9 bases between. The germline CDR1 and CDR2 sequences are MNHEY and SMNVEV (reference sequence).

This clonotype was observed at least ten times. The chain joins TRBV6-2 or TRBV6-3 to TRBJ2-2; the D is unclear. The germline CDR1 and CDR2 sequences are MNHEY and SVGEGT. Trimming removed 2 bases at V and 6 bases at J, with 4 bases between. The CDR3 is 12 amino acids. The CDR3 sequence is CASSYRPGELFF. CDR3 nucleotide sequence: TGTGCCAGCAGTTACCGGCCCGGGGAGCTGTTTTTT.

The rearrangement joins TRBV4-2 to TRBJ2-3; 15 bases map to TRBD2. CDR1 is LGHNA and CDR2 is YNFKEQ in the germline V gene. This CDR3 is built from 17 residues. Germline trimming cut 3 bases from V and 5 bases from J; bases unmatched to any gene: 6. The DNA for the CDR3 is TGTGCCAGCAGCCATGGACTAGCGGGGGGGCAGGGAGATACGCAGTATTTT. It encodes CASSHGLAGGQGDTQYF.

At least ten counts were recorded for this clonotype. V usage is TRBV6-1 and J usage is TRBJ1-5; D unclear. This CDR3 contains 15 residues. Per germline, CDR1 MNHNS and CDR2 SASEGT. Trimming pared 2 bases from V and 0 bases from J, leaving 8 bases between. CDR3 bases: TGTGCCAGCAGTGAAACTCAGGTTAGCAATCAGCCCCAGCATTTT. Residues: CASSETQVSNQPQHF.